The rows below give T cell receptor beta chains drawn from one sample of a study of blood T cell repertoires in COVID-19. Clones were read by immunoSEQ multiplex PCR, and TCRdb kept only the in-frame ones, dropping some. Of 50,000 to 80,000 clones listed, over 75% are singletons. Sample: peripheral blood. Receptors were obtained from an elderly woman with active COVID-19. CDR3s include the opening cysteine and the closing phenylalanine or tryptophan. Fields, in order: clone size, V gene, D gene, J gene, CDR3 protein, CDR3 DNA. The D gene is left open where the match is weak. A row's size may be missing; if present it is once, few, many or a size class.

abundance: NA
v_gene: TRBV9
d_gene: NA
j_gene: TRBJ1-3
CDR3aa: CASSPRGGGGNTIYF
CDR3nt: TGTGCCAGCAGCCCAAGAGGGGGGGGTGGAAACACCATATATTTT

abundance: NA
v_gene: TRBV28
d_gene: TRBD1
j_gene: TRBJ2-3
CDR3aa: CASLTSETGIDTDTQYF
CDR3nt: TGTGCCAGCCTCACCTCAGAGACAGGGATAGACACAGATACGCAGTATTTT

abundance: NA
v_gene: TRBV19
d_gene: NA
j_gene: TRBJ2-5
CDR3aa: CASSNRVVETQYF
CDR3nt: TGTGCCAGTAGTAACAGGGTTGTCGAGACCCAGTACTTC

abundance: NA
v_gene: TRBV19
d_gene: NA
j_gene: TRBJ1-1
CDR3aa: CASSLGQNTEAFF
CDR3nt: TGTGCCAGTAGTCTCGGACAGAACACTGAAGCTTTCTTT

abundance: once
v_gene: TRBV18
d_gene: NA
j_gene: TRBJ1-1
CDR3aa: CASSPATGEAFF
CDR3nt: TGTGCCAGCTCACCCGCGACGGGGGAGGCTTTCTTT

abundance: NA
v_gene: TRBV7-9
d_gene: NA
j_gene: TRBJ1-1
CDR3aa: CASSSAPTANTEAFF
CDR3nt: TGTGCCAGCAGCTCCGCCCCGACAGCTAACACTGAAGCTTTCTTT

abundance: NA
v_gene: TRBV6-5
d_gene: NA
j_gene: TRBJ1-1
CDR3aa: CASADATEAFF
CDR3nt: TGTGCCAGCGCAGATGCTACTGAAGCTTTCTTT

abundance: once
v_gene: TRBV5-4
d_gene: NA
j_gene: TRBJ1-6
CDR3aa: CASSTGSLINSPLHF
CDR3nt: TGTGCCAGCAGCACAGGGAGTTTAATCAATTCACCCCTCCACTTT

abundance: NA
v_gene: TRBV19
d_gene: TRBD1
j_gene: TRBJ1-5
CDR3aa: CASRGRGTYSNQPQHF
CDR3nt: TGTGCCAGTAGGGGCAGGGGGACCTATAGCAATCAGCCCCAGCATTTT

abundance: few
v_gene: TRBV7-9
d_gene: NA
j_gene: TRBJ2-7
CDR3aa: CASSIGQGSTYEQYF
CDR3nt: TGTGCCAGCAGCATAGGTCAGGGATCCACCTACGAGCAGTACTTC

abundance: NA
v_gene: TRBV28
d_gene: NA
j_gene: TRBJ1-5
CDR3aa: CASSPSGVSNQPQHF
CDR3nt: TGTGCCAGCAGCCCGTCGGGGGTGAGCAATCAGCCCCAGCATTTT

abundance: NA
v_gene: TRBV5-5
d_gene: NA
j_gene: TRBJ2-3
CDR3aa: CASSMSVPRASGTDTQYF
CDR3nt: TGTGCCAGCAGCATGTCTGTACCCAGAGCTTCAGGGACAGATACGCAGTATTTT

abundance: NA
v_gene: TRBV5-6
d_gene: NA
j_gene: TRBJ2-3
CDR3aa: CASTGVGRRAVDTQYF
CDR3nt: TGTGCCAGCACCGGGGTCGGGCGTCGGGCCGTAGATACGCAGTATTTT

abundance: NA
v_gene: TRBV29-1
d_gene: TRBD2
j_gene: TRBJ2-3
CDR3aa: CSVTPLASGGSTDTQYF
CDR3nt: TGCAGCGTCACACCCCTGGCTAGCGGGGGTAGCACAGATACGCAGTATTTT

abundance: once
v_gene: TRBV18
d_gene: TRBD1
j_gene: TRBJ2-6
CDR3aa: CASSPSQGAASGANVLTF
CDR3nt: TGTGCCAGCTCACCTTCTCAGGGGGCAGCCTCTGGGGCCAACGTCCTGACTTTC

abundance: NA
v_gene: TRBV12-3/TRBV12-4
d_gene: NA
j_gene: TRBJ2-2
CDR3aa: CASSSRTGELFF
CDR3nt: TGTGCCAGCAGTTCGCGCACCGGGGAGCTGTTTTTT

abundance: NA
v_gene: TRBV14
d_gene: NA
j_gene: TRBJ2-5
CDR3aa: CASSPSVETQYF
CDR3nt: TGTGCCAGCAGCCCAAGCGTGGAGACCCAGTACTTC

abundance: NA
v_gene: TRBV3-1/TRBV3-2
d_gene: TRBD2
j_gene: TRBJ2-7
CDR3aa: CASSQEAGGISYEQYF
CDR3nt: TGTGCCAGCAGCCAAGAAGCGGGAGGTATCTCCTACGAGCAGTACTTC

abundance: NA
v_gene: TRBV29-1
d_gene: NA
j_gene: TRBJ2-5
CDR3aa: CSVDFHQGVETQYF
CDR3nt: TGCAGCGTTGATTTCCACCAGGGCGTGGAGACCCAGTACTTC

abundance: NA
v_gene: TRBV11-3
d_gene: TRBD2
j_gene: TRBJ2-3
CDR3aa: CASSLNSGPDTQYF
CDR3nt: TGTGCCAGCAGTTTAAATAGCGGGCCAGATACGCAGTATTTT

abundance: NA
v_gene: TRBV6-5
d_gene: TRBD1
j_gene: TRBJ2-5
CDR3aa: CASRADRALQETQYF
CDR3nt: TGTGCCAGCAGGGCGGACAGGGCCCTCCAAGAGACCCAGTACTTC

abundance: NA
v_gene: TRBV5-6
d_gene: NA
j_gene: TRBJ2-3
CDR3aa: CASSSRSGSSTDTQYF
CDR3nt: TGTGCCAGCAGCTCCCGAAGCGGGTCTAGCACAGATACGCAGTATTTT

abundance: once
v_gene: TRBV19
d_gene: TRBD1
j_gene: TRBJ1-4
CDR3aa: CASTPQGGSEKLFF
CDR3nt: TGTGCCAGTACCCCACAGGGGGGGAGTGAAAAACTGTTTTTT

abundance: once
v_gene: TRBV5-1
d_gene: TRBD1
j_gene: TRBJ2-5
CDR3aa: CASSFRDRTQETQYF
CDR3nt: TGCGCCAGCAGCTTCAGGGACAGGACCCAAGAGACCCAGTACTTC

abundance: NA
v_gene: TRBV4-1
d_gene: NA
j_gene: TRBJ2-4
CDR3aa: CASSHDSTARGRFKNIQYF
CDR3nt: TGCGCCAGCAGCCACGATTCTACCGCCAGGGGAAGGTTTAAAAACATTCAGTACTTC

abundance: NA
v_gene: TRBV5-1
d_gene: TRBD2
j_gene: TRBJ2-5
CDR3aa: CASSFAGVATQYF
CDR3nt: TGCGCCAGCAGCTTTGCGGGGGTGGCGACCCAGTACTTC

abundance: NA
v_gene: TRBV19
d_gene: TRBD2
j_gene: TRBJ2-1
CDR3aa: CASSPGGAGGPRLSEQFF
CDR3nt: TGTGCCAGTAGTCCAGGCGGGGCGGGGGGGCCGCGTCTGAGTGAGCAGTTCTTC

abundance: NA
v_gene: TRBV6-6
d_gene: NA
j_gene: TRBJ2-1
CDR3aa: CASRPPTGTYNEQFF
CDR3nt: TGTGCCAGCAGACCCCCCACGGGAACTTACAATGAGCAGTTCTTC

abundance: NA
v_gene: TRBV11-2
d_gene: TRBD2
j_gene: TRBJ2-1
CDR3aa: CASSALLASGSNEQFF
CDR3nt: TGTGCCAGCAGCGCATTACTTGCTAGCGGGAGTAATGAGCAGTTCTTC

abundance: NA
v_gene: TRBV19
d_gene: NA
j_gene: TRBJ1-5
CDR3aa: CASSSGFENQPQHF
CDR3nt: TGTGCCAGTTCGTCAGGGTTTGAGAATCAGCCCCAGCATTTT

abundance: NA
v_gene: TRBV18
d_gene: NA
j_gene: TRBJ2-2
CDR3aa: CASSRLQGRDGELFF
CDR3nt: TGTGCCAGCTCACGTTTACAGGGAAGAGACGGGGAGCTGTTTTTT

abundance: NA
v_gene: TRBV5-6
d_gene: TRBD2
j_gene: TRBJ2-7
CDR3aa: CASSFGGTSVSLEQYF
CDR3nt: TGTGCCAGCAGCTTCGGTGGGACTAGCGTATCTCTGGAGCAGTACTTC

abundance: once
v_gene: TRBV5-4
d_gene: TRBD2
j_gene: TRBJ2-1
CDR3aa: CASSLALAGGKYNEQFF
CDR3nt: TGTGCCAGCAGCTTGGCTCTAGCGGGGGGGAAATACAATGAGCAGTTCTTC

abundance: NA
v_gene: TRBV19
d_gene: NA
j_gene: TRBJ2-5
CDR3aa: CASSINPVVGETQYF
CDR3nt: TGTGCCAGTAGTATTAACCCGGTTGTTGGTGAGACCCAGTACTTC

abundance: NA
v_gene: TRBV9
d_gene: TRBD2
j_gene: TRBJ2-5
CDR3aa: CASSGLAGGQETQYF
CDR3nt: TGTGCCAGCAGCGGACTAGCGGGGGGACAAGAGACCCAGTACTTC

abundance: NA
v_gene: TRBV4-1
d_gene: TRBD2
j_gene: TRBJ2-3
CDR3aa: CASSPTSGRTPDTQYF
CDR3nt: TGCGCCAGCAGCCCCACTAGCGGGAGGACACCAGATACGCAGTATTTT

abundance: NA
v_gene: TRBV5-1
d_gene: TRBD1
j_gene: TRBJ1-1
CDR3aa: CASSWGQGTNTEAFF
CDR3nt: TGCGCCAGCAGCTGGGGACAGGGGACGAACACTGAAGCTTTCTTT

abundance: NA
v_gene: TRBV27
d_gene: TRBD1
j_gene: TRBJ1-2
CDR3aa: CASSLYSGGINYGYTF
CDR3nt: TGTGCCAGCAGTTTATATTCAGGGGGGATTAACTATGGCTACACCTTC

abundance: NA
v_gene: TRBV5-1
d_gene: TRBD1
j_gene: TRBJ1-2
CDR3aa: CASSFQPDRGGGYTF
CDR3nt: TGCGCCAGCAGCTTCCAACCGGACAGGGGAGGTGGCTACACCTTC

abundance: NA
v_gene: TRBV27
d_gene: TRBD1
j_gene: TRBJ1-5
CDR3aa: CASSLDGRGRQPQHF
CDR3nt: TGTGCCAGCAGTTTAGATGGCAGGGGGCGGCAGCCCCAGCATTTT

abundance: NA
v_gene: TRBV12-3/TRBV12-4
d_gene: NA
j_gene: TRBJ1-5
CDR3aa: CASNPGLNQPQHF
CDR3nt: TGTGCCAGCAACCCGGGACTCAATCAGCCCCAGCATTTT

abundance: NA
v_gene: TRBV28
d_gene: TRBD2
j_gene: TRBJ2-1
CDR3aa: CATLAGGNEQFF
CDR3nt: TGTGCCACACTAGCGGGAGGCAATGAGCAGTTCTTC

abundance: NA
v_gene: TRBV9
d_gene: NA
j_gene: TRBJ2-5
CDR3aa: CASSPSTTQETQYF
CDR3nt: TGTGCCAGCAGCCCATCGACAACTCAAGAGACCCAGTACTTC

abundance: NA
v_gene: TRBV11-2
d_gene: TRBD1
j_gene: TRBJ2-5
CDR3aa: CATGQGALETQYF
CDR3nt: TGTGCCACCGGACAGGGGGCGTTAGAGACCCAGTACTTC

abundance: once
v_gene: TRBV5-5
d_gene: TRBD2
j_gene: TRBJ2-3
CDR3aa: CASSSPSGGGTDTQYF
CDR3nt: TGTGCCAGCAGTTCCCCTAGCGGGGGGGGCACAGATACGCAGTATTTT

abundance: NA
v_gene: TRBV11-2
d_gene: TRBD1
j_gene: TRBJ2-5
CDR3aa: CASSLVRDRAETQYF
CDR3nt: TGTGCCAGCAGCTTAGTCCGGGACAGGGCCGAGACCCAGTACTTC

abundance: NA
v_gene: TRBV5-1
d_gene: NA
j_gene: TRBJ1-6
CDR3aa: CASSLAQNNSPLHF
CDR3nt: TGCGCCAGCAGCTTGGCACAGAATAATTCACCCCTCCACTTT

abundance: NA
v_gene: TRBV28
d_gene: TRBD2
j_gene: TRBJ2-2
CDR3aa: CASTFGGGRTGELFF
CDR3nt: TGTGCCAGCACTTTCGGGGGAGGGCGGACCGGGGAGCTGTTTTTT

abundance: once
v_gene: TRBV27
d_gene: NA
j_gene: TRBJ2-5
CDR3aa: CASSSIFSSEETQYF
CDR3nt: TGTGCCAGCAGTTCTATCTTTAGTTCGGAAGAGACCCAGTACTTC

abundance: NA
v_gene: TRBV9
d_gene: NA
j_gene: TRBJ2-3
CDR3aa: CASSLPGGVPGDTQYF
CDR3nt: TGTGCCAGCAGCCTCCCGGGCGGGGTCCCGGGAGATACGCAGTATTTT

abundance: NA
v_gene: TRBV19
d_gene: NA
j_gene: TRBJ1-1
CDR3aa: CASRPGGVNTEAFF
CDR3nt: TGTGCCAGCCGACCTGGAGGTGTGAACACTGAAGCTTTCTTT

abundance: NA
v_gene: TRBV19
d_gene: TRBD2
j_gene: TRBJ2-1
CDR3aa: CASSIDGSGTSGYNEQFF
CDR3nt: TGTGCCAGTAGTATAGATGGATCCGGGACTAGCGGATACAATGAGCAGTTCTTC

abundance: NA
v_gene: TRBV18
d_gene: NA
j_gene: TRBJ2-1
CDR3aa: CASSPQPGYNEQFF
CDR3nt: TGTGCCAGCTCACCACAACCGGGGTACAATGAGCAGTTCTTC

abundance: NA
v_gene: TRBV19
d_gene: NA
j_gene: TRBJ2-5
CDR3aa: CASSKGVGSGGRSETQYF
CDR3nt: TGTGCCAGTAGTAAAGGGGTGGGCTCGGGGGGCCGGTCGGAGACCCAGTACTTC

abundance: NA
v_gene: TRBV30
d_gene: NA
j_gene: TRBJ2-7
CDR3aa: CAWSGRSGSSYEQYF
CDR3nt: TGTGCCTGGAGTGGCCGAAGCGGAAGCTCCTACGAGCAGTACTTC

abundance: NA
v_gene: TRBV2
d_gene: TRBD2
j_gene: TRBJ2-1
CDR3aa: CASRPGSSGGAGEQFF
CDR3nt: TGTGCCAGCAGACCCGGAAGTAGCGGGGGGGCAGGTGAGCAGTTCTTC

abundance: NA
v_gene: TRBV28
d_gene: NA
j_gene: TRBJ1-6
CDR3aa: CASSLTGQGWSPLHF
CDR3nt: TGTGCCAGCAGTCTGACGGGGCAGGGGTGGTCACCCCTCCACTTT

abundance: NA
v_gene: TRBV9
d_gene: TRBD2
j_gene: TRBJ2-3
CDR3aa: CASSALAGGSDTQYF
CDR3nt: TGTGCCAGCAGCGCCCTAGCGGGGGGCTCAGATACGCAGTATTTT

abundance: NA
v_gene: TRBV6-1
d_gene: NA
j_gene: TRBJ1-5
CDR3aa: CASSEGPGQPQHF
CDR3nt: TGTGCCAGCAGTGAAGGGCCAGGGCAGCCCCAGCATTTT